These 3 T cell receptor beta chains were sequenced from one sample in a study of a mutant IDH1 vaccine in newly diagnosed glioma. Clones were read by immunoSEQ multiplex PCR, and TCRdb kept only the in-frame ones, dropping some. The data contain about 32,000 clones, 78% of them seen just once; the ten biggest clones take up over 9%. Time point specified: week 35, safety follow-up. Each dose delivered 300 ug of mutant IDH1 20-mer peptide subcutaneously with imiquimod. Their antigens remain unidentified. The material sequenced was PBMCs, taken from a glioma patient whose treatment included an IDH1 peptide vaccine. The receptor set was obtained from a woman aged 40-49 years with glioma.

This chain links TRBV19 with TRBJ2-7; no clear D gene. The CDR3 runs 14 residues. Germline assignment: CDR1 LNHDA and CDR2 SQIVND (reference sequence). The germline V and J ends were trimmed by 5 bases and 2 bases, with 13 bases remaining between them. The CDR3 nucleotides read TGTGCCAGTAGTTCGACGGACCGCGCCTACGAGCAGTACTTC. It yields the protein CASSSTDRAYEQYF.

The chain couples TRBV18 to TRBJ1-1; the match to TRBD1 covers 7 bases. Germline V gene lookup returns CDR1 KGHSH and CDR2 LQKENI. Unmatched junction bases numbered 4, after V lost 3 bases and J lost 0 bases. This CDR3 has 15 residues. The CDR3 nucleotides are TGTGCCAGCTCACCTCAGGGGGGTGTGAACACTGAAGCTTTCTTT. Protein sequence: CASSPQGGVNTEAFF.

This clone was counted a few times. This rearrangement joins TRBV5-1 to TRBJ1-4; 7 bases align to TRBD1. V shed 4 bases and J 5 bases; nucleotides not matched to a gene: 8. CDR1 is SGHRS and CDR2 is YFSETQ in the germline V gene. CDR3 length equals 15 residues. CDR3 DNA sequence: TGCGCCAGCAGCGGTACCGGGACAGAGAATGAAAAACTGTTTTTT. This translates into CASSGTGTENEKLFF.